This entry describes one T cell receptor (beta chain). The junction shows a germline mismatch at one end, possibly a read error. The donors, aged about 6 to 100, were healthy Caucasians from Russia. This entry belongs to a study of blood T cells in healthy people across ages. Next came a second PCR, run for about 7 to 11 cycles, which used a sample-barcoded 5' primer along with a J-beta primer mix. MiXCR, applied by TCRdb to the 5' RACE reads, yields one record per CDR3 protein. The data show 650,000 to 800,000 distinct CDR3 sequences, approximately 44% seen once. The CDR3 has 15 residues. The source material was blood. The chain recombines TRBV12-3 or TRBV12-4 with TRBJ2-1, with 8 positions matching TRBD1. The clonotype comes from a man between 60 and 75 years old in good health. In nucleotides, the CDR3 is TGTGCCTGCAGTCGGGACAGGAGCTCCTACAATGAGCAGTTCTTC. It is translated as CACSRDRSSYNEQFF.